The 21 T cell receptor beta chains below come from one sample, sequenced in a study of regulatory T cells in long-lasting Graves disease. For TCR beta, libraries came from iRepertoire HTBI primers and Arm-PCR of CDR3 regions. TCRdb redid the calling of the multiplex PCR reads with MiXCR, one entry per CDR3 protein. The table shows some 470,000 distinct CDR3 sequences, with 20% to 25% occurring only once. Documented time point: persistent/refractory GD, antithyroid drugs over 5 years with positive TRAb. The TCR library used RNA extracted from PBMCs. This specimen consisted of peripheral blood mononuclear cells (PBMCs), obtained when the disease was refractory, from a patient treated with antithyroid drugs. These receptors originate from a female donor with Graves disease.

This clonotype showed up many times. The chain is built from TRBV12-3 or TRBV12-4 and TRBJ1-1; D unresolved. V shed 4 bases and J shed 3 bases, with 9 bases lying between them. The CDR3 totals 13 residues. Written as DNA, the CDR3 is TGTGCCAGCAGTTCTCGGGAGGACACTGAAGCTTTCTTT. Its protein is CASSSREDTEAFF.

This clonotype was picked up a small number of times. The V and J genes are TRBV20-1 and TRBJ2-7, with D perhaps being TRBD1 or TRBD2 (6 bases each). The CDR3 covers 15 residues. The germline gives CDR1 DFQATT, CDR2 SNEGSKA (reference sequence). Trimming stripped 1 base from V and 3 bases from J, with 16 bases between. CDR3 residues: CSARGGAGTRYEQYF. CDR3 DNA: TGCAGTGCTAGAGGGGGGGCAGGGACTCGCTACGAGCAGTACTTC.

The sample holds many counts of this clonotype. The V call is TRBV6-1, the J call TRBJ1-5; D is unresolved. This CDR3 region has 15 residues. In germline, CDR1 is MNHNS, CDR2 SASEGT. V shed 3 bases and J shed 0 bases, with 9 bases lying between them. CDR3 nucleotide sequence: TGTGCCAGCAGTGATCGGCGGGCTAGCAATCAGCCCCAGCATTTT. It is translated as CASSDRRASNQPQHF.

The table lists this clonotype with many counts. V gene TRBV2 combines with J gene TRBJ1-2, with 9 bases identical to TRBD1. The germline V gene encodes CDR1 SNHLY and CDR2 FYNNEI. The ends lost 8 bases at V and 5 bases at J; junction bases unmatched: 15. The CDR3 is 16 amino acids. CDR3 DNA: TGTGCCAGCGGGCCCATGCCCGGGACAGGGCTGTATGGCTACACCTTC. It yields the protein CASGPMPGTGLYGYTF.

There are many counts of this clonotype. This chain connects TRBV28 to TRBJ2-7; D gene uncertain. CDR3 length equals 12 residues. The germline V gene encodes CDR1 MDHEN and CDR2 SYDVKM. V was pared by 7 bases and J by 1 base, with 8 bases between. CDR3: CASMGSSYEQYF. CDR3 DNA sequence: TGTGCCAGCATGGGCAGTTCCTACGAGCAGTACTTC.

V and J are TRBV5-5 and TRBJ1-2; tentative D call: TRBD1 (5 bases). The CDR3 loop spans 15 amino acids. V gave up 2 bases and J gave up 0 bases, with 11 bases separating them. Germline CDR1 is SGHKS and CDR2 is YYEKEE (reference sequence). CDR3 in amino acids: CASSLSGTSNYGYTF. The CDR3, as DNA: TGTGCCAGCAGCTTATCCGGGACTTCTAACTATGGCTACACCTTC.

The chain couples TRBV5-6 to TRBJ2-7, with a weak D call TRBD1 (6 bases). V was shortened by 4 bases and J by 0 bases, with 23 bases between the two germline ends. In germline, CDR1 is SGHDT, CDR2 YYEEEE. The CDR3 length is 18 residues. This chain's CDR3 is CASSPQEVRDTFSYEQYF. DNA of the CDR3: TGTGCCAGCAGCCCTCAGGAAGTGAGGGACACATTCTCCTACGAGCAGTACTTC.

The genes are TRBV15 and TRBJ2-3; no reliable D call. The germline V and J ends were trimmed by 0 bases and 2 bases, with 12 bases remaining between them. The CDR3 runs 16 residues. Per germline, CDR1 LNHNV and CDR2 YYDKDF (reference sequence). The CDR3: CATSRDGDKHTDTQYF. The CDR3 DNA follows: TGTGCCACCAGCAGAGATGGAGACAAACACACAGATACGCAGTATTTT.

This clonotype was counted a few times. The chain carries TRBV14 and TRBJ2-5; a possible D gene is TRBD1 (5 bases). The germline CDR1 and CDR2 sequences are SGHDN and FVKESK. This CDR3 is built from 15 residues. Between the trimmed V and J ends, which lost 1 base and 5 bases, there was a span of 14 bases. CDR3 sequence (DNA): TGTGCCAGCAGCCAAGTATCCATTGCAGGGGAGACCCAGTACTTC. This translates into CASSQVSIAGETQYF.

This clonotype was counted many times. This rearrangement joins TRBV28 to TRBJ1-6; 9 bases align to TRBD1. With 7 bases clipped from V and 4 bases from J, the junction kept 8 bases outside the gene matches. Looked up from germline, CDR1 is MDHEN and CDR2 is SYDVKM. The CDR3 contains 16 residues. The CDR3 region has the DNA TGTGCCAGCACCACATCCGACAGGGGGTATAATTCACCCCTCCACTTT. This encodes CASTTSDRGYNSPLHF.

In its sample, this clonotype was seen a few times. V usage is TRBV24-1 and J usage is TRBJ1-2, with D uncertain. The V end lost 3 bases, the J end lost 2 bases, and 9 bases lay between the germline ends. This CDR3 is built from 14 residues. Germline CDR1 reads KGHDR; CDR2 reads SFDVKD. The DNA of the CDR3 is TGTGCCACCAGTGATCCTACAACGAACTATGGCTACACCTTC. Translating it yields CATSDPTTNYGYTF.

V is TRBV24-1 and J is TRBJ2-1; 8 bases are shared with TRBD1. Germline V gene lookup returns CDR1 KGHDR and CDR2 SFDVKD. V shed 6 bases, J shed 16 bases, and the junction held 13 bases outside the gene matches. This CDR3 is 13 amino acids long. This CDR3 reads CATSQGAGTPNFF. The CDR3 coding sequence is TGTGCCACCAGTCAGGGGGCCGGGACGCCTAATTTCTTC.

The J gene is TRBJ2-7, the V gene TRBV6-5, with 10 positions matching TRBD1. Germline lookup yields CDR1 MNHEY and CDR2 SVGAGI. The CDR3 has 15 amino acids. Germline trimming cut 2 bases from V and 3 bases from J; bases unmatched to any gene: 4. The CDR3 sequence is CASSYRDRGIYEQYF. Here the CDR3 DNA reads TGTGCCAGCAGTTACCGGGACAGGGGCATCTACGAGCAGTACTTC.

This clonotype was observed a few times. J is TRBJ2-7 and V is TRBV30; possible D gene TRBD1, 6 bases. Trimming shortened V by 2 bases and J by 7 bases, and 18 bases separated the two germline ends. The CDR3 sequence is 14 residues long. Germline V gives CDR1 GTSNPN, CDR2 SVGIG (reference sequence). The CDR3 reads CAWSPGTHRGEQYF. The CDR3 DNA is TGTGCCTGGAGTCCGGGGACACACCGAGGGGAGCAGTACTTC.

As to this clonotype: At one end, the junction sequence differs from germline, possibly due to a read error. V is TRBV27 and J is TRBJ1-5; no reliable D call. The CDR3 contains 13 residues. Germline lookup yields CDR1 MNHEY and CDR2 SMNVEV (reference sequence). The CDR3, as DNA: TGTGTCAGCAGTCCCCTGGGGTATCAGCCCCAGCATTTT. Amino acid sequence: CVSSPLGYQPQHF.

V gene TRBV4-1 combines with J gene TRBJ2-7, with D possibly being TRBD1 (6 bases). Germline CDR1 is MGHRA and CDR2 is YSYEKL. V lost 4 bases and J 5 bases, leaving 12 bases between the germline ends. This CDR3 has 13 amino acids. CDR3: CASSPGAGDEQYF. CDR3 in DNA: TGCGCCAGCAGCCCCGGGGCAGGGGACGAGCAGTACTTC.

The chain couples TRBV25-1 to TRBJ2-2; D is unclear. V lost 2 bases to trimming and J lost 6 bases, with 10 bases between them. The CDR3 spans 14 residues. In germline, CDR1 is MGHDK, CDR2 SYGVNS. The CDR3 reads CASSENRWAGELFF. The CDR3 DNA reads TGTGCCAGCAGTGAAAATCGTTGGGCCGGGGAGCTGTTTTTT.

Here the CDR3 DNA reads TGTGCCAGCAGCCTATTGACACAGGGGGGCTACGAGCAGTACTTC. Its translation: CASSLLTQGGYEQYF. The gene calls are TRBV3-1 and TRBJ2-7, with TRBD1 matching over 8 bases. Unmatched junction bases numbered 8, after V lost 4 bases and J lost 3 bases. This CDR3 is built from 15 residues. Germline V lookup: CDR1 LGHDT, CDR2 YNNKEL (reference sequence).

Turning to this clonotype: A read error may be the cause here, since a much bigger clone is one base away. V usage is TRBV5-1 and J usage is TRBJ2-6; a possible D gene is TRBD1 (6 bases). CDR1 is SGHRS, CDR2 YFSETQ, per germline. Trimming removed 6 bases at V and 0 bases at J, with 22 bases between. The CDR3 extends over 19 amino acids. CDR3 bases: TGCGCCAGCAAATCGACAGGACAATCCCTCACCTCTGGGGCCAACGTCCTGACTTTC. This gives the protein CASKSTGQSLTSGANVLTF.

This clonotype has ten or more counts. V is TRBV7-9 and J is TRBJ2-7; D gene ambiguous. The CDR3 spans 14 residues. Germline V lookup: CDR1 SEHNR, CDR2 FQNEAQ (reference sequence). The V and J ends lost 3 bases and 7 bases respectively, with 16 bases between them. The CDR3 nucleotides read TGTGCCAGCAGCTTCCGGACGGAGCCTCGAGAGCAGTACTTC. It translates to CASSFRTEPREQYF.

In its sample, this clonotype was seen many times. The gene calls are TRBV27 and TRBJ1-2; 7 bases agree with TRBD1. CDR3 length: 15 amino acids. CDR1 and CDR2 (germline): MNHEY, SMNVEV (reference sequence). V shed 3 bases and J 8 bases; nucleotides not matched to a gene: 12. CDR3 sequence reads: CASSFGADRAKGYTF. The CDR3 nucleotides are TGTGCCAGCAGTTTTGGGGCCGACAGGGCAAAGGGCTACACCTTC.